This TCR beta chain came from a study of response to subunit inactivated influenza vaccine. Points from the study as a whole: There was a suggestion from the authors that each seasonal influenza vaccination recruits few new T cells.

The CDR3 has 15 amino acids. V gave up 6 bases and J gave up 2 bases; unmatched junction bases: 2. Germline V gene data show CDR1 as MDHEN and CDR2 as SYDVKM. Using its own MiXCR run on the RT-PCR reads, TCRdb lists one record per CDR3 protein. The repertoire consists of a few hundred thousand distinct CDR3 sequences, with roughly 15% occurring once and the leading ten covering around 10%. This clonotype was recorded at least ten times. Antigen: not known. This sequence was found in a man aged 50-59 years who received an inactivated influenza vaccine. The starting material was PBMCs from blood, obtained 11 to 12 days after vaccination. This rearrangement joins TRBV28 to TRBJ2-3; 13 bases agree with TRBD2. The CDR3 spells CASRGTSGTTDTQYF. The CDR3 DNA reads TGTGCCAGCAGGGGGACTAGCGGGACCACAGATACGCAGTATTTT. Using reference TRBV28 and TRBJ2-3 for the parts outside the CDR3, the full variable domain is DVKVTQSSRYLVKRTGEKVFLECVQDMDHENMFWYRQDPGLGLRLIYFSYDVKMKEKGDIPEGYSVSREKKERFSLILESASTNQTSMYLCASRGTSGTTDTQYFGPGTRLTVL.